The 32 T cell receptor beta chains reported below all come from one sample, sequenced in a study of technical replicates of blood from a handful of donors. Sequencing was performed with immunoSEQ multiplex PCR; in TCRdb, only in-frame clones are kept and a portion is missing. The table lists 60,000 to 90,000 clones, 97% of them singletons. The sequencing sample was made of T cells isolated from PBMCs. The receptors shown here come from a human donor in good health.

The chain uses TRBV5-6 and TRBJ2-7, with TRBD1 matching 8 bases. Germline assignment: CDR1 SGHDT and CDR2 YYEEEE. This CDR3 is 15 amino acids long. V was clipped by 0 bases and J by 3 bases; unmatched bases: 5. The CDR3 DNA follows: TGTGCCAGCAGCTTGGACGGACAGGGAAACTACGAGCAGTACTTC. Translation gives CASSLDGQGNYEQYF.

This clone was seen a single time. The rearrangement uses TRBV11-1 and TRBJ2-5, with 9 bases matching TRBD2. The germline gives CDR1 SGHAT, CDR2 FQDESV (reference sequence). This CDR3 spans 14 amino acids. V dropped 7 bases and J dropped 5; count of bases not matched to a gene: 8. The CDR3 DNA follows: TGTGCCAGCATGAGGATAGCGGGAGAGGAGACCCAGTACTTC. It yields the protein CASMRIAGEETQYF. The entire variable domain, with the rest obtained from reference TRBV11-1 and TRBJ2-5, is as follows: EAEVAQSPRYKITEKSQAVAFWCDPISGHATLYWYRQILGQGPELLVQFQDESVVDDSQLPKDRFSAERLKGVDSTLKIQPAELGDSAMYLCASMRIAGEETQYFGPGTRLLVL.

V and J are TRBV6-1 and TRBJ2-3; the match to TRBD2 covers 10 bases. The CDR3 sequence is 15 residues long. The germline gives CDR1 MNHNS, CDR2 SASEGT. J lost 4 bases, V lost 4 bases, and 5 bases had no gene match. Here the CDR3 reads CASSVSSGRADTQYF. The CDR3 DNA sequence: TGTGCCAGCAGTGTGTCTAGCGGGAGAGCAGATACGCAGTATTTT.

V and J are TRBV11-2 and TRBJ1-6, with 11 positions matching TRBD1. Germline CDR1 SGHAT, CDR2 FQNNGV. V trimming: 4 bases; J trimming: 8 bases; junction bases outside the gene matches: 7. CDR3 length: 16 amino acids. Here the CDR3 reads CASSSVKGQGDSPLHF. CDR3 sequence (DNA): TGTGCCAGCAGCTCCGTAAAGGGACAGGGGGATTCACCCCTCCACTTT.

The V gene is TRBV10-3, the J gene TRBJ1-1; D is undetermined. V was clipped by 0 bases and J by 0 bases, with 11 bases between them. Germline loops: CDR1 ENHRY, CDR2 SYGVKD. This CDR3 is built from 16 residues. DNA of the CDR3: TGTGCCATCAGTGAGTCTTCGGGGTTTGTGAACACTGAAGCTTTCTTT. Amino acids: CAISESSGFVNTEAFF.

This clone was detected only once. V is TRBV27 and J is TRBJ1-3; D gene uncertain. The CDR3 totals 13 residues. Germline V gives CDR1 MNHEY, CDR2 SMNVEV (reference sequence). V was clipped by 7 bases and J by 0 bases, with 7 bases between them. Here the CDR3 DNA reads TGTGCCAGCATTAACTTCTCTGGAAACACCATATATTTT. Its translation: CASINFSGNTIYF.

The rearrangement uses TRBV5-4 and TRBJ2-5; 13 bases are shared with TRBD2. V was pared by 4 bases and J by 5 bases, with 5 bases of the junction left unmatched. The CDR3 sequence is 15 residues long. The germline V gene encodes CDR1 SGHNT and CDR2 YYREEE (reference sequence). CDR3 amino acids: CASSEGLAGVETQYF. The CDR3 bases are TGTGCCAGCAGCGAAGGACTAGCGGGAGTTGAGACCCAGTACTTC. The full variable domain, completed using reference TRBV5-4 and TRBJ2-5, is ETGVTQSPTHLIKTRGQQVTLRCSSQSGHNTVSWYQQALGQGPQFIFQYYREEENGRGNFPPRFSGLQFPNYSSELNVNALELDDSALYLCASSEGLAGVETQYFGPGTRLLVL.

The chain carries TRBV7-9 and TRBJ1-3; no firm D call. V dropped 2 bases and J dropped 6 bases, with 11 bases sitting between them. The CDR3 extends over 14 amino acids. Germline assignment: CDR1 SEHNR and CDR2 FQNEAQ (reference sequence). CDR3 coding DNA: TGTGCCAGCAGCTTACCGGCGGCGGCAAACACCATATATTTT. Translation: CASSLPAAANTIYF.

The genes are TRBV6-5 and TRBJ2-7; TRBD1 matches at 7 bases. Germline trimming cut 0 bases from V and 2 bases from J; bases unmatched to any gene: 4. Germline loops: CDR1 MNHEY, CDR2 SVGAGI. This CDR3 has 15 residues. The CDR3 is CASSYSRQGPYEQYF. CDR3 DNA: TGTGCCAGCAGTTACTCACGACAGGGACCCTACGAGCAGTACTTC.

The chain joins TRBV6-1 to TRBJ1-1, with no clear D. Germline V gene data show CDR1 as MNHNS and CDR2 as SASEGT. Trimming removed 7 bases at V and 1 base at J, with 13 bases between. The CDR3 runs 14 residues. The CDR3 DNA reads as TGTGCCAGCAACGTTTGGGCCCAGAACACTGAAGCTTTCTTT. As protein: CASNVWAQNTEAFF.

The chain employs TRBV27 and TRBJ1-2, with TRBD1 matching 7 bases. This CDR3 comprises 15 residues. Per the germline V gene, CDR1 is MNHEY and CDR2 is SMNVEV (reference sequence). With 0 bases clipped from V and 4 bases from J, the junction kept 5 bases outside the gene matches. CDR3 region: CASSLSGGAFYGYTF. The CDR3, as DNA: TGTGCCAGCAGTTTATCAGGGGGCGCCTTCTATGGCTACACCTTC.

The chain combines TRBV4-2 with TRBJ1-1; a weak D match, TRBD1 (5 bases). The CDR3 consists of 13 residues. The V gene lost 0 bases and the J gene lost 5 bases, with 7 bases spanning the gap. Germline V gene sequence: CDR1 LGHNA, CDR2 YNFKEQ. CDR3 sequence (DNA): TGTGCCAGCAGCCAAGAGCAGGGAACTGAAGCTTTCTTT. This encodes CASSQEQGTEAFF.

This chain joins TRBV29-1 and TRBJ1-3; unclear D gene. The V gene's germline CDR1 is SQVTM and CDR2 ANQGSEA. V lost 5 bases and J 1 base, leaving 12 bases between the germline ends. This CDR3 spans 14 amino acids. CDR3 loop: CSVQPKASGNTIYF. The CDR3 DNA reads TGCAGCGTTCAACCGAAAGCTTCTGGAAACACCATATATTTT.

This sequence joins TRBV19 and TRBJ2-1; D not certain. The CDR3 runs 13 residues. Trimming removed 7 bases at V and 0 bases at J, with 7 bases between. Germline CDR1 LNHDA, CDR2 SQIVND (reference sequence). For the CDR3, the DNA is TGTGCCAGTATGTCCAGCTCCTACAATGAGCAGTTCTTC. Amino acids: CASMSSSYNEQFF.

This rearrangement joins TRBV19 to TRBJ1-1; possibly TRBD1 for D (5 bases). The CDR3 is 12 amino acids. V shed 5 bases and J shed 4 bases, with 8 bases lying between them. CDR1 is LNHDA and CDR2 is SQIVND in the germline V gene (reference sequence). This CDR3 is CASSQGVTEAFF. For the CDR3, the DNA is TGTGCCAGTAGTCAAGGGGTCACTGAAGCTTTCTTT.

This clone was picked up one time. This chain connects TRBV27 to TRBJ2-3; D not resolved. From germline, CDR1 is MNHEY and CDR2 SMNVEV (reference sequence). The CDR3 consists of 15 residues. V was cut by 6 bases and J by 1 base, with 14 bases left in between. The CDR3 loop reads CASRLHQGRTDTQYF. The CDR3 DNA sequence: TGTGCCAGCAGACTACACCAAGGCCGCACAGATACGCAGTATTTT.

The chain employs TRBV21-1 and TRBJ1-1; TRBD1 was called by the table and not checked on the DNA. TRBV21-1 corresponds to a pseudogene. CDR3 length equals 15 residues. The CDR3 coding sequence is TGTGCCAGCAGCAAATGGGCTCGACAGAACACTGAAGCTTTCTTT. It translates to CASSKWARQNTEAFF.

The gene calls are TRBV11-1 and TRBJ2-1; D perhaps matches TRBD2 (7 bases). This CDR3 is 18 amino acids long. The germline gives CDR1 SGHAT, CDR2 FQDESV (reference sequence). V lost 1 base, J lost 4 bases, and 20 bases lay in between. The CDR3 loop is CASSLVTGGQLIYNEQFF. For the CDR3, the DNA is TGTGCCAGCAGCTTAGTGACGGGGGGCCAACTTATTTACAATGAGCAGTTCTTC.

The chain employs TRBV7-2 and TRBJ1-1; D may be TRBD1 (6 bases). From germline, CDR1 is SGHTA and CDR2 FQGNSA. The V and J ends lost 4 bases and 1 base respectively, with 13 bases between them. This CDR3 region has 15 residues. The chain's CDR3 is CASSWQGSTNTEAFF. CDR3 coding DNA: TGTGCCAGCAGCTGGCAGGGGTCCACGAACACTGAAGCTTTCTTT.

This sequence joins TRBV5-1 and TRBJ1-1, with TRBD1 identical over 7 bases. The CDR3 extends over 17 amino acids. Germline V lookup: CDR1 SGHRS, CDR2 YFSETQ. The V gene end was trimmed by 4 bases and the J gene end by 0 bases; junction bases not matched to a gene: 12. In DNA, the CDR3 is TGCGCCAGCAGCCGCGGGACAGCCAGACCATTGAACACTGAAGCTTTCTTT. Translating it yields CASSRGTARPLNTEAFF.

The V gene is TRBV11-3, the J gene TRBJ2-1; the match to TRBD2 covers 11 bases. Germline trimming cut 2 bases from V and 6 bases from J; bases unmatched to any gene: 6. The CDR3 is 16 residues long. CDR1 is SGHNT and CDR2 is YENEEA in the germline V gene. CDR3 sequence (DNA): TGTGCCAGCAGCTTACGGCTAGCGGGGGGTATCAATGAGCAGTTCTTC. Its protein product is CASSLRLAGGINEQFF.

The gene calls are TRBV6-1 and TRBJ2-1; 7 nucleotides align to TRBD2. This CDR3 is built from 15 residues. CDR1 and CDR2 from the germline V gene are MNHNS and SASEGT. Unmatched junction bases numbered 17, after V lost 3 bases and J lost 15 bases. CDR3 protein: CASSDRADGGRPGFF. The CDR3 coding sequence is TGTGCCAGCAGTGACAGGGCGGACGGCGGGAGACCGGGGTTCTTC.

CDR3 protein: CASSMDRWNQPQHF. CDR3 DNA: TGTGCCAGCAGCATGGACAGGTGGAATCAGCCCCAGCATTTT. The J gene is TRBJ1-5, the V gene TRBV28; 7 bases are a match to TRBD1. CDR1 is MDHEN, CDR2 SYDVKM, per germline. The CDR3 loop spans 14 amino acids. V lost 6 bases, J lost 4 bases, and 6 bases stayed unmatched.

This clone was recorded once. This chain links TRBV4-1 with TRBJ1-1; D unresolved. The CDR3 contains 16 residues. Between the trimmed V and J ends, which lost 0 bases and 10 bases, there was a span of 21 bases. Germline V CDR1 and CDR2: MGHRA, YSYEKL. The chain's CDR3 is CASSQDPDSRAIGAFF. The DNA of the CDR3 is TGCGCCAGCAGCCAAGATCCGGACTCCCGGGCAATAGGAGCTTTCTTT.

V and J are TRBV4-1 and TRBJ1-1, with a tentative D call TRBD1 (5 bases). There are 14 residues in the CDR3. The V end was cut by 6 bases, the J end by 0 bases, with 11 bases between. The germline V gene encodes CDR1 MGHRA and CDR2 YSYEKL. CDR3 bases: TGCGCCAGCAGGGGGCGGACTATGAACACTGAAGCTTTCTTT. Its protein product is CASRGRTMNTEAFF.

V and J are TRBV11-2 and TRBJ1-5; a possible D gene is TRBD1 (5 bases). Trimming left V 5 bases short and J 4 bases short, with 9 bases between. Germline V CDR1 and CDR2: SGHAT, FQNNGV. CDR3 length equals 13 residues. The CDR3 loop reads CASSPGRNQPQHF. In nucleotides, the CDR3 is TGTGCCAGCAGCCCAGGGCGGAATCAGCCCCAGCATTTT.

The CDR3 spells CASSFHREQYF. CDR3 coding DNA: TGTGCCAGCAGCTTTCACAGGGAGCAGTACTTC. The J gene is TRBJ2-7, the V gene TRBV7-2; tentatively, D is TRBD1 (5 bases). Trimming shortened V by 3 bases and J by 7 bases, and 7 bases separated the two germline ends. The germline V gene encodes CDR1 SGHTA and CDR2 FQGNSA. This CDR3 is 11 amino acids long.

The gene calls are TRBV29-1 and TRBJ2-7; a possible D gene is TRBD1 (5 bases). The germline gives CDR1 SQVTM, CDR2 ANQGSEA. This CDR3 contains 13 residues. V lost 3 bases, J lost 3 bases, and 12 bases lay in between. The CDR3 loop reads CSVDGQGLYEQYF. CDR3 nucleotide sequence: TGCAGCGTTGACGGTCAGGGCCTCTACGAGCAGTACTTC.

This clone was seen once. The gene calls are TRBV7-9 and TRBJ1-1, with 7 bases aligning to TRBD1. Germline-derived CDR1 and CDR2 are SEHNR and FQNEAQ (reference sequence). V lost 4 bases, J lost 0 bases, and 14 bases stayed unmatched. The CDR3 loop spans 18 amino acids. CDR3 sequence reads: CASSSIGWDSIMNTEAFF. The CDR3 nucleotides read TGTGCCAGCAGCTCAATCGGCTGGGACAGCATTATGAACACTGAAGCTTTCTTT.

This chain connects TRBV4-1 to TRBJ2-3; 9 bases line up with TRBD2. The CDR3 is 19 residues long. J gave up 3 bases and V 3 bases, and 16 bases lay outside the gene matches. The germline gives CDR1 MGHRA, CDR2 YSYEKL. The CDR3 DNA reads as TGCGCCAGCAGCCACCGAAGAGTGGGAGTAGCGGGAGAAACAGATACGCAGTATTTT. Translated, it gives CASSHRRVGVAGETDTQYF.

This chain connects TRBV2 to TRBJ1-2; a weak D match, TRBD1 (5 bases). Trimming cost V 5 bases and J 6 bases, with 13 bases left between them. The CDR3 sequence is 13 residues long. The germline V gene encodes CDR1 SNHLY and CDR2 FYNNEI. The chain's CDR3 is CASSWGREDGYTF. For the CDR3, the DNA is TGTGCCAGCAGTTGGGGGAGGGAGGATGGCTACACCTTC.

This clone was recorded once. The chain links TRBV28 to TRBJ1-2, with D tentatively TRBD1 (6 bases). The CDR3 consists of 15 residues. In germline, CDR1 is MDHEN, CDR2 SYDVKM. Trimming stripped 2 bases from V and 8 bases from J, with 18 bases between. CDR3 coding DNA: TGTGCCAGCAGTTTAATGGTCCGGGACATTCAAGGCTACACCTTC. This gives the protein CASSLMVRDIQGYTF.